Below are 17 T cell receptor beta chains sequenced from a single sample in a study of T cell repertoires in cytomegalovirus infection. The antigens of these receptors remain unknown. In TCRdb, the reads were re-called with MiXCR into one record per CDR3 protein. Of some 310,000 distinct CDR3 sequences listed, just under 25% are singletons. The sequences come from cultured PBMCs, collected from culture after CMV antigen stimulation. The receptor source for this set is a human donor in good health (CMV status not recorded). Some clones in this sample may be carry-over from other donors' samples.

The rearrangement uses TRBV3-1 and TRBJ1-1; 7 bases line up with TRBD1. The CDR3 length is 14 residues. CDR1 and CDR2 from the germline V gene are LGHDT and YNNKEL (reference sequence). The J segment lost 4 bases and the V segment lost 7 bases, leaving 9 bases of the junction unmatched. The CDR3 nucleotides are TGTGCCAGCACGTTACAGGGGCGGGGCACTGAAGCTTTCTTT. It specifies CASTLQGRGTEAFF.

This clonotype was seen repeatedly, ten times or more. The genes are TRBV7-2 and TRBJ2-7; D is perhaps TRBD1 (5 bases). V lost 5 bases and J 3 bases, leaving 17 bases between the germline ends. Per germline, CDR1 SGHTA and CDR2 FQGNSA. This CDR3 contains 15 residues. CDR3 region: CASSLNAGPGYEQYF. CDR3 nucleotide sequence: TGTGCCAGCAGCCTAAACGCAGGGCCTGGCTACGAGCAGTACTTC.

This clonotype appeared many times. The chain combines TRBV29-1 with TRBJ2-3; D possibly corresponds to TRBD2 (5 bases). Germline loops: CDR1 SQVTM, CDR2 ANQGSEA. V lost 7 bases and J lost 5, with 19 bases in between. CDR3 size: 14 residues. CDR3 sequence: CSAGLGSWGDTQYF. Here the CDR3 DNA reads TGCAGCGCGGGCCTAGGGAGTTGGGGAGATACGCAGTATTTT.

As concerns this clonotype: Sequence at one end of the junction differs from germline and may be a read error. This chain joins TRBV5-3 and TRBJ2-2, with D perhaps matching TRBD2 (6 bases). TRBV5-3 qualifies as an ORF whose function is uncertain. The length of the CDR3 is 16 residues. The CDR3 DNA follows: TGTGCCAGCAGCTTGGGAGGAAGTATGCGTCCCGGGGAGCTGTTTTTT. Amino acid sequence: CASSLGGSMRPGELFF.

The rearrangement links TRBV5-8 to TRBJ2-3, with 8 bases matching TRBD2. Trimming cost V 5 bases and J 4 bases; bases outside gene matches: 3. Germline CDR1 reads SGHTS; CDR2 reads YDEGEE. This CDR3 comprises 13 residues. Here the CDR3 DNA reads TGTGCCAGCAGTAGCGGGACCCCAGATACGCAGTATTTT. Its translation: CASSSGTPDTQYF.

This clonotype was recorded at least ten times. The chain joins TRBV12-3 or TRBV12-4 to TRBJ1-6, with D uncertain. V lost 1 base and J lost 10, with 11 bases in between. The CDR3 length is 14 residues. CDR3 amino acids: CASSLGLHGSPLHF. CDR3 DNA: TGTGCCAGCAGTTTAGGACTGCATGGGTCACCCCTCCACTTT.

The chain couples TRBV4-3 to TRBJ2-7; TRBD2 aligns across 8 bases. The CDR3 is 15 residues long. From germline, CDR1 is LGHNA and CDR2 YSLEER. The V and J ends lost 4 bases and 6 bases, in that order; junction bases with no gene match: 11. CDR3 nucleotide sequence: TGCGCCAGCAGCCCAGGGACTAGTAATTTCCTCGAGCAGTACTTC. Translation: CASSPGTSNFLEQYF.

The genes are TRBV2 and TRBJ1-5, with no clear D. The germline V gene has CDR1 SNHLY and CDR2 FYNNEI. V shed 5 bases and J shed 2 bases, with 13 bases lying between them. The CDR3 is 15 residues long. The CDR3 sequence is CASSNRVIRNQPQHF. DNA of the CDR3: TGTGCCAGCAGTAATAGGGTGATTCGCAATCAGCCCCAGCATTTT.

V gene TRBV20-1 combines with J gene TRBJ2-3; 11 bases line up with TRBD2. CDR1 DFQATT and CDR2 SNEGSKA come from the germline V gene (reference sequence). This CDR3 has 16 amino acids. Unmatched junction bases numbered 9, after V lost 3 bases and J lost 4 bases. This chain's CDR3 is CSARGTSGREADTQYF. The CDR3 nucleotides are TGCAGTGCTAGGGGTACTAGCGGGAGAGAAGCAGATACGCAGTATTTT.

This clonotype came up many times. V usage is TRBV7-2 and J usage is TRBJ2-5; 7 nucleotides agree with TRBD1. Germline V CDR1 and CDR2: SGHTA, FQGNSA. This CDR3 region has 16 residues. V lost 2 bases, J lost 2 bases, and 8 bases stayed unmatched. Here the CDR3 reads CASSLSPSGQQETQYF. Written as DNA, the CDR3 is TGTGCCAGCAGCTTATCCCCGTCGGGACAGCAAGAGACCCAGTACTTC.

V and J are TRBV12-3 or TRBV12-4 and TRBJ1-6, with 8 bases lining up with TRBD1. CDR3 length: 15 residues. The trim removed 4 bases at V and 7 bases at J, leaving 6 bases unmatched. CDR3 nucleotides: TGTGCCAGCAGTTCCGGACAGGGATCGAATTCACCCCTCCACTTT. Its protein product is CASSSGQGSNSPLHF.

This clonotype was seen repeatedly, ten times or more. The chain has TRBV27 and TRBJ2-3; 10 bases are a match to TRBD2. Germline lookup yields CDR1 MNHEY and CDR2 SMNVEV (reference sequence). This CDR3 is built from 11 residues. V lost 8 bases to trimming and J lost 9 bases; unmatched junction nucleotides: 2. The CDR3, as DNA: TGTGCCAGCGCGACTAGCGGGACGCAGTATTTT. Translating it yields CASATSGTQYF.

The CDR3 region has the DNA TGTGCCAGCCGCCCCCCGGGACACAAAGGGTATGGCTACACCTTC. This sequence encodes CASRPPGHKGYGYTF. The chain uses TRBV19 and TRBJ1-2, with D possibly matching TRBD1 (6 bases). The CDR3 consists of 15 residues. Per the germline V gene, CDR1 is LNHDA and CDR2 is SQIVND (reference sequence). V dropped 9 bases and J dropped 5 bases, with 22 bases sitting between them.

Many counts were recorded for this clonotype. V gene TRBV7-2 combines with J gene TRBJ2-3; the D gene is possibly TRBD2 (6 bases). Trimming shortened V by 5 bases and J by 0 bases, and 12 bases separated the two germline ends. This CDR3 region has 15 residues. Per the germline V gene, CDR1 is SGHTA and CDR2 is FQGNSA. CDR3 protein: CASSPRSGSTDTQYF. The CDR3 nucleotides are TGTGCCAGCAGCCCGAGAAGCGGGAGCACAGATACGCAGTATTTT.

This clonotype was picked up a small number of times. The chain combines TRBV6-1 with TRBJ1-5; D uncertain. Germline CDR1 is MNHNS and CDR2 is SASEGT. V was clipped by 5 bases and J by 5 bases, with 10 bases between them. The CDR3 has 13 residues. CDR3: CASSSRRYQPQHF. CDR3 sequence (DNA): TGTGCCAGCAGTTCCAGGCGGTATCAGCCCCAGCATTTT.

The rearrangement links TRBV5-1 to TRBJ2-1, with TRBD1 identical over 12 bases. CDR3 size: 15 residues. Germline lookup yields CDR1 SGHRS and CDR2 YFSETQ. V shed 5 bases and J 2 bases; nucleotides not matched to a gene: 2. The CDR3 spells CASRGTGGTYNEQFF. The CDR3 bases are TGCGCCAGCAGGGGGACAGGGGGCACCTACAATGAGCAGTTCTTC.

This rearrangement joins TRBV29-1 to TRBJ2-1; TRBD1 agrees at 8 bases. V shed 6 bases, J shed 4 bases, and the junction held 8 bases outside the gene matches. CDR1 is SQVTM, CDR2 ANQGSEA, per germline. There are 14 residues in the CDR3. The DNA of the CDR3 is TGCAGCGTCGCAGGGGGCGCGGGATACAATGAGCAGTTCTTC. It translates to CSVAGGAGYNEQFF.